This passage covers 18 T cell receptor beta chains from one sample sequenced in a study of T cell responses to AZD1222 COVID-19 vaccine. Some clones are missing from TCRdb's copy, which holds only in-frame ones; the method was immunoSEQ multiplex PCR. The table shows tens of thousands of clones, with over 75% occurring only once. The input for sequencing was peripheral blood, taken on day 0 of AZD1222 vaccination. The receptors here all came from an adult in good health.

The CDR3 here is CASSYPGGSGGQPQHF. CDR3 nucleotide sequence: TGTGCCAGCAGTTACCCGGGCGGGAGCGGCGGCCAGCCCCAGCATTTT. V gene TRBV6-5 combines with J gene TRBJ1-5; D gene ambiguous. V was clipped by 2 bases and J by 7 bases, with 18 bases between them. The germline V gene encodes CDR1 MNHEY and CDR2 SVGAGI. This CDR3 comprises 16 residues.

The chain combines TRBV5-1 with TRBJ2-1; 13 nucleotides line up with TRBD2. The length of the CDR3 is 16 residues. With 4 bases clipped from V and 4 bases from J, the junction kept 5 bases outside the gene matches. From germline, CDR1 is SGHRS and CDR2 YFSETQ. The CDR3 coding sequence is TGCGCCAGCAGCGAGACTAGCGGGGGGCCGTACAATGAGCAGTTCTTC. Translating it yields CASSETSGGPYNEQFF.

The chain employs TRBV5-6 and TRBJ1-1; D is possibly TRBD1 (5 bases). Germline V gene data show CDR1 as SGHDT and CDR2 as YYEEEE. V shed 4 bases and J shed 9 bases, with 19 bases lying between them. The CDR3 length is 14 residues. The CDR3 coding sequence is TGTGCCAGCAGCCGTGGAGGGGAGGACGGACAAGCTTTCTTT. It is translated as CASSRGGEDGQAFF.

V gene TRBV9 combines with J gene TRBJ1-6; 9 nucleotides align to TRBD1. Germline V gene lookup returns CDR1 SGDLS and CDR2 YYNGEE. The CDR3 totals 15 residues. V lost 0 bases, J lost 7 bases, and 2 bases stayed unmatched. This CDR3 is CASSVEGQGNSPLHF. As DNA, the CDR3 is TGTGCCAGCAGCGTAGAAGGACAGGGGAATTCACCCCTCCACTTT.

This chain connects TRBV5-1 to TRBJ2-3; maybe TRBD1 (5 bases). The CDR3 is 14 amino acids. Trimming left V 1 base short and J 7 bases short, with 13 bases between. The germline CDR1 and CDR2 sequences are SGHRS and YFSETQ. As DNA, the CDR3 is TGCGCCAGCAGCTTGACCCAGGGCCCCCATACGCAGTATTTT. This gives the protein CASSLTQGPHTQYF.

This clone was seen once. This sequence joins TRBV18 and TRBJ1-1; no clear D. The CDR3 spans 14 residues. CDR1 is KGHSH, CDR2 LQKENI, per germline. With 2 bases removed from V and 2 bases from J, the gap between germline ends came to 9 bases. The CDR3 is CASSPVRTNTEAFF. The DNA of the CDR3 is TGTGCCAGCTCACCAGTCAGGACCAACACTGAAGCTTTCTTT.

V gene TRBV28 combines with J gene TRBJ2-3, with TRBD1 identical over 7 bases. Trimming took 4 bases from V and 4 from J; bases not matched to a gene: 5. The V gene's germline CDR1 is MDHEN and CDR2 SYDVKM. The CDR3 length is 14 residues. The CDR3: CASSSRTGPDTQYF. CDR3 in DNA: TGTGCCAGCAGTTCACGGACAGGCCCAGATACGCAGTATTTT.

This chain connects TRBV12-3 or TRBV12-4 to TRBJ1-5; no definite D call. V was pared by 2 bases and J by 7 bases, with 6 bases between. The length of the CDR3 is 12 residues. The CDR3 sequence is CASSLSPQPQHF. As DNA, the CDR3 is TGTGCCAGCAGTTTAAGTCCCCAGCCCCAGCATTTT.

This clone has just a few counts. Other DNA sequences in the same sample also yield this CDR3. The rearrangement joins TRBV24-1 to TRBJ2-2; tentatively, D is TRBD1 or TRBD2 (5 bases each). Trimming stripped 6 bases from V and 5 bases from J, with 18 bases between. This CDR3 contains 16 residues. Germline V gene lookup returns CDR1 KGHDR and CDR2 SFDVKD. The chain's CDR3 is CATSPPGTGTTGELFF. Here the CDR3 DNA reads TGTGCCACCAGTCCCCCCGGGACCGGGACGACCGGGGAGCTGTTTTTT.

This clone was detected only once. The V gene is TRBV4-2, the J gene TRBJ2-5; TRBD2 aligns across 16 bases. This CDR3 comprises 18 residues. Germline lookup yields CDR1 LGHNA and CDR2 YNFKEQ. The V gene end was trimmed by 2 bases and the J gene end by 5 bases; junction bases not matched to a gene: 8. CDR3 protein: CASSQLGTSGGAAETQYF. As DNA, the CDR3 is TGTGCCAGCAGCCAACTCGGGACTAGCGGGGGGGCCGCTGAGACCCAGTACTTC.

This rearrangement joins TRBV6-2 or TRBV6-3 to TRBJ2-3, with TRBD2 matching over 7 bases. The junction had 11 bases not matched to a gene; V was cut back by 3 bases and J by 11 bases. The germline V gene has CDR1 MNHEY and CDR2 SVGEGT. The CDR3 has 14 residues. The CDR3 reads CASSYWGGQRGQYF. CDR3 bases: TGTGCCAGCAGTTATTGGGGGGGTCAGAGAGGGCAGTATTTT.

This chain uses TRBV3-1 (or the pseudogene TRBV3-2) with TRBJ1-2; D is perhaps TRBD1 (6 bases). The germline CDR1 and CDR2 sequences are LGHDT and YNNKEL (reference sequence). The ends were cut back, 2 bases at V and 4 bases at J, with 14 bases in the middle. This CDR3 is built from 15 residues. CDR3 nucleotides: TGTGCCAGCAGCCAAACCCCGACAGGCCTCTATGGCTACACCTTC. Its translation is CASSQTPTGLYGYTF.

The V gene is TRBV2, the J gene TRBJ1-3; D gene unclear. CDR1 is SNHLY, CDR2 FYNNEI, per germline. With 7 bases removed from V and 4 bases from J, the gap between germline ends came to 14 bases. The CDR3 totals 14 residues. CDR3 nucleotide sequence: TGTGCCAGCACCCGCGGCTGGTTGGGAAACACCATATATTTT. Amino acid sequence: CASTRGWLGNTIYF.

Worth noting for this clone: The same CDR3 arises from other DNA sequences in this sample as well. This chain uses TRBV5-1 with TRBJ1-5; possible D gene TRBD1, 5 bases. V was clipped by 0 bases and J by 6 bases, with 10 bases between them. The length of the CDR3 is 14 residues. Germline V gene lookup returns CDR1 SGHRS and CDR2 YFSETQ. The CDR3 spells CASSLGQGSQPQHF. The CDR3, as DNA: TGCGCCAGCAGCTTGGGGCAGGGTAGTCAGCCCCAGCATTTT.

The chain couples TRBV15 to TRBJ1-3; the D gene is possibly TRBD1 (6 bases). Deletions cut 4 bases from V and 5 bases from J, with 9 bases between. Germline lookup yields CDR1 LNHNV and CDR2 YYDKDF (reference sequence). CDR3 length: 13 residues. The CDR3 region has the DNA TGTGCCACCAGCACAGGGGATCGAAACACCATATATTTT. It is translated as CATSTGDRNTIYF.

The rearrangement uses TRBV7-2 and TRBJ2-5; 7 bases align to TRBD2. With 3 bases clipped from V and 4 bases from J, the junction kept 14 bases outside the gene matches. The V gene's germline CDR1 is SGHTA and CDR2 FQGNSA. The CDR3 has 17 residues. The CDR3 is CASSFFSGGGFGETQYF. CDR3 nucleotides: TGTGCCAGCAGCTTCTTTTCTGGGGGGGGGTTCGGAGAGACCCAGTACTTC.

CDR3 DNA sequence: TGTGCCAGCAGCCCTCAGCAGGGGGCGTCCTACAATGAGCAGTTCTTC. Protein product: CASSPQQGASYNEQFF. The rearrangement joins TRBV5-8 to TRBJ2-1; TRBD1 aligns across 8 bases. The CDR3 has 16 residues. From germline, CDR1 is SGHTS and CDR2 YDEGEE. Germline trimming cut 4 bases from V and 1 base from J; bases unmatched to any gene: 7.

This clone showed up just once. The J gene is TRBJ1-5, the V gene TRBV19; D is ambiguous. CDR1 is LNHDA and CDR2 is SQIVND in the germline V gene (reference sequence). This CDR3 comprises 15 residues. Trimming shortened V by 3 bases and J by 0 bases, and 9 bases separated the two germline ends. The CDR3 DNA follows: TGTGCCAGTAGTATGAATACATATAGCAATCAGCCCCAGCATTTT. Encoded protein: CASSMNTYSNQPQHF.